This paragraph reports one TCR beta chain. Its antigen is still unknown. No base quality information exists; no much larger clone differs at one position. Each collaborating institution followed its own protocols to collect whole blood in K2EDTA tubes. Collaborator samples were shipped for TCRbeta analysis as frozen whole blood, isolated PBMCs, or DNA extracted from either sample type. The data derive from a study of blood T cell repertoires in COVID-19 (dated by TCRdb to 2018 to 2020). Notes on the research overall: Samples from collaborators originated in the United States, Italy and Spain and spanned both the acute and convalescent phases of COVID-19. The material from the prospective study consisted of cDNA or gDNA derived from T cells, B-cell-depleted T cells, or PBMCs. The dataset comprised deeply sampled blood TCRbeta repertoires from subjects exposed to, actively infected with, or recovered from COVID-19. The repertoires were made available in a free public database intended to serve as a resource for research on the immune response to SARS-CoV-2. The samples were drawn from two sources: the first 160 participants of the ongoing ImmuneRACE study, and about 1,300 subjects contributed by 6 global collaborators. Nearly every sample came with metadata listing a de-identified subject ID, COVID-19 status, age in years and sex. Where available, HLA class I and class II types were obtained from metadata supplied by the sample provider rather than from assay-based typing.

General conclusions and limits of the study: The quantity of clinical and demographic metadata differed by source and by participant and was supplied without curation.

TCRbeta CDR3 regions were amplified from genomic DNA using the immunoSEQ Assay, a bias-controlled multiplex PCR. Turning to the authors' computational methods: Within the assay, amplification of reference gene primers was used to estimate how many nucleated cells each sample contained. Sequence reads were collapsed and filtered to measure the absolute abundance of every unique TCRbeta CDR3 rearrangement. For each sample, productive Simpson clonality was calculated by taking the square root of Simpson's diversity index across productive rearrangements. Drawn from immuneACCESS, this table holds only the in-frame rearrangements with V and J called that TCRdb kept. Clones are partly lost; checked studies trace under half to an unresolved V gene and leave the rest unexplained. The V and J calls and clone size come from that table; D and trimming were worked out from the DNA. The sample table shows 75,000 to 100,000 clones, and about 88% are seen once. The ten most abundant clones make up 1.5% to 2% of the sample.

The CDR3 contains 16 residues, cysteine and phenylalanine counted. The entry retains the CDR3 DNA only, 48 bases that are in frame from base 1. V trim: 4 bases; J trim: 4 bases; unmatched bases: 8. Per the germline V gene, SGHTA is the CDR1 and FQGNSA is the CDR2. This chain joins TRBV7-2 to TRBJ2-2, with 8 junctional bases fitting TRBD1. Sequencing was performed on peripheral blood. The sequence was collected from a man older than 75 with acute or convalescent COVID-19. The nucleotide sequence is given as TGTGCCAGCAGCTCCCCGACAGGGGTAGTCACCGGGGAGCTGTTTTTT. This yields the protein CASSSPTGVVTGELFF.